Below are 15 T cell receptor beta chains sequenced from a single sample in a study of technical replicates of blood from a few donors. Clones were read by immunoSEQ multiplex PCR, and TCRdb kept only the in-frame ones, dropping some. The repertoire has tens of thousands of clones, about 90% of them found once; the top ten carry approximately 0.4%. Sequencing used T cells isolated from PBMCs. The origin of the receptors is a human donor in good health. Some clones in this sample may be carry-over from other donors' samples.

Details on this clone: Sequence at one end of the junction differs from germline and may be a read error. The chain combines TRBV2 with TRBJ1-1; 8 nucleotides match TRBD1. Germline CDR1 is SNHLY and CDR2 is FYNNEI. The CDR3 has 14 amino acids. Here the CDR3 DNA reads TGTGCCAGTAGTGGTGACAGGGGAGTCACTGAAGCTTTCTTT. The encoded protein is CASSGDRGVTEAFF.

V and J are TRBV6-6 and TRBJ2-5; D unclear. V lost 6 bases, J lost 0 bases, and 5 bases lay in between. Germline loops: CDR1 MNHNY, CDR2 SVGAGI (reference sequence). This CDR3 has 12 residues. CDR3 residues: CASRGNQETQYF. The CDR3 bases are TGTGCCAGCAGGGGCAACCAAGAGACCCAGTACTTC.

The chain carries TRBV6-5 and TRBJ2-1; D may be TRBD1 (6 bases). In germline, CDR1 is MNHEY, CDR2 SVGAGI. The CDR3 has 14 residues. Trimming took off 0 bases at V and 7 bases at J, with 10 bases between the two ends. Here the CDR3 reads CASSYSTGNNEQFF. The CDR3 region has the DNA TGTGCCAGCAGTTACTCAACAGGGAATAATGAGCAGTTCTTC.

This rearrangement joins TRBV6-1 to TRBJ1-1, with D maybe TRBD1 (6 bases). Germline V gene sequence: CDR1 MNHNS, CDR2 SASEGT. The CDR3 sequence is 16 residues long. V was clipped by 2 bases and J by 1 base, with 14 bases between them. The CDR3 coding sequence is TGTGCCAGCAGTGAAATAGGGGACAACCCGAACACTGAAGCTTTCTTT. This encodes CASSEIGDNPNTEAFF.

The chain uses TRBV14 and TRBJ1-2, with TRBD1 matching 8 bases. Germline assignment: CDR1 SGHDN and CDR2 FVKESK. The trim removed 1 base at V and 5 bases at J, leaving 6 bases unmatched. This CDR3 is 15 amino acids long. The CDR3 loop is CASSQGGTGRYGYTF. The CDR3 DNA is TGTGCCAGCAGCCAAGGTGGGACAGGACGTTATGGCTACACCTTC.

The rearrangement links TRBV6-5 to TRBJ1-2; D possibly corresponds to TRBD1 (6 bases). This CDR3 contains 11 residues. The V end was cut by 5 bases, the J end by 5 bases, with 6 bases between. The germline V gene encodes CDR1 MNHEY and CDR2 SVGAGI. CDR3: CASSRGYGYTF. As DNA, the CDR3 is TGTGCCAGCAGTAGGGGGTATGGCTACACCTTC.

The gene calls are TRBV25-1 and TRBJ1-2; 10 nucleotides match TRBD1. The CDR3 length is 12 residues. Looked up from germline, CDR1 is MGHDK and CDR2 is SYGVNS. The J segment lost 7 bases and the V segment lost 10 bases, leaving 6 bases of the junction unmatched. The CDR3 loop reads CATRQGAGGYTF. DNA of the CDR3: TGTGCCACCAGACAGGGGGCAGGTGGCTACACCTTC.

The chain links TRBV28 to TRBJ2-5, with D possibly matching TRBD1 (6 bases). CDR3 length equals 15 residues. From germline, CDR1 is MDHEN and CDR2 SYDVKM. V dropped 5 bases and J dropped 2 bases, with 15 bases sitting between them. The CDR3, as DNA: TGTGCCAGCAGTCTCGCCCGGACAGCACAAGAGACCCAGTACTTC. Residues: CASSLARTAQETQYF.

The chain is built from TRBV10-3 and TRBJ2-3; 9 bases align to TRBD2. CDR3 length: 14 amino acids. Germline-derived CDR1 and CDR2 are ENHRY and SYGVKD. V lost 3 bases, J lost 8 bases, and 6 bases stayed unmatched. CDR3 sequence reads: CAISETSGPGTQYF. The CDR3 region has the DNA TGTGCCATCAGTGAAACTAGCGGGCCTGGTACGCAGTATTTT.

The chain couples TRBV9 to TRBJ2-1, with TRBD2 matching 11 bases. The germline V gene has CDR1 SGDLS and CDR2 YYNGEE. The ends lost 4 bases at V and 5 bases at J; junction bases unmatched: 5. The CDR3 has 15 residues. The CDR3 region has the DNA TGTGCCAGCAGCCCCTCACTAGCGGGGGACAATGAGCAGTTCTTC. Protein: CASSPSLAGDNEQFF.

This sequence joins TRBV30 and TRBJ2-6; maybe TRBD2 (6 bases). This CDR3 is built from 17 residues. The V gene lost 0 bases and the J gene lost 1 base, with 13 bases spanning the gap. Germline CDR1 GTSNPN, CDR2 SVGIG (reference sequence). The CDR3 here is CAWSVGGSSSGANVLTF. CDR3 in DNA: TGTGCCTGGAGTGTTGGAGGGTCCTCATCTGGGGCCAACGTCCTGACTTTC.

The chain combines TRBV6-5 with TRBJ1-1, with D unresolved. Germline V lookup: CDR1 MNHEY, CDR2 SVGAGI. The CDR3 covers 14 residues. The V end was cut by 0 bases, the J end by 4 bases, with 9 bases between. This chain's CDR3 is CASSYSEGSTEAFF. DNA for the CDR3: TGTGCCAGCAGTTACTCGGAGGGAAGCACTGAAGCTTTCTTT.

The chain is built from TRBV21-1 and TRBJ2-5; the D call in the table, TRBD1, was not verified against the DNA. TRBV21-1 is labeled a pseudogene. CDR3 size: 10 residues. CDR3 loop: CASNTETQYF. The CDR3 region has the DNA TGTGCCAGCAACACGGAGACCCAGTACTTC.

V is TRBV19 and J is TRBJ2-7, with D maybe TRBD2 (6 bases). Germline CDR1 reads LNHDA; CDR2 reads SQIVND (reference sequence). The CDR3 has 17 residues. V was clipped by 2 bases and J by 5 bases, with 22 bases between them. The CDR3 DNA sequence: TGTGCCAGTAGTATAATGGCTTGGTCTAGCGAGAAGAACGAGCAGTACTTC. Amino acid sequence: CASSIMAWSSEKNEQYF.

V usage is TRBV20-1 and J usage is TRBJ1-1; 7 positions agree with TRBD1. This CDR3 contains 11 residues. The germline V gene encodes CDR1 DFQATT and CDR2 SNEGSKA (reference sequence). CDR3 coding DNA: TGCAGAGGGGACAGTAACACTGAAGCTTTCTTT. It yields the protein CRGDSNTEAFF.